A single sample is the source of the 2 T cell receptor beta chains below, sequenced in a study of lymphopenia after photon versus proton radiotherapy. Measured with immunoSEQ multiplex PCR; TCRdb has only the in-frame clones, and not every one. This table has tens of thousands of clones, 65% to 85% appearing once. Source: peripheral blood, taken from a patient treated with proton-based radiotherapy. Every receptor here comes from a man aged 55 to 70 with pancreatic cancer.

This clone was found a few times. The rearrangement joins TRBV5-6 to TRBJ1-2; TRBD1 might be the D (5 bases). The CDR3 loop spans 13 amino acids. V shed 6 bases and J shed 3 bases, with 12 bases lying between them. Looked up from germline, CDR1 is SGHDT and CDR2 is YYEEEE. The CDR3 loop is CASTPGRDYGYTF. Here the CDR3 DNA reads TGTGCCAGCACCCCGGGACGGGACTATGGCTACACCTTC.

V gene TRBV19 combines with J gene TRBJ2-2, with a tentative D call TRBD2 (6 bases). Germline V gene lookup returns CDR1 LNHDA and CDR2 SQIVND (reference sequence). V was pared by 4 bases and J by 3 bases, with 9 bases between. The CDR3 sequence is 14 residues long. Written as DNA, the CDR3 is TGTGCCAGTAGTACCGGGACTCACACCGGGGAGCTGTTTTTT. Amino acids: CASSTGTHTGELFF.